This T cell receptor beta chain is from a study of blood T cell repertoires in COVID-19. Trimming shortened V by 1 base and J by 3 bases, and 7 bases separated the two germline ends. The V gene's germline CDR1 is SGHVS and CDR2 FQNEAQ. The CDR3 consists of 14 residues. Recruitment covered about two dozen US areas and drew participants whose ages spanned about 18 to 90 years. Grouping used clinical history reported by participants in a survey and questionnaire. Either two negative PCRs, clearance, or symptom resolution qualified Cohort 3 donors as recovered. Here immunoSEQ multiplex PCR was the method, and the copy in TCRdb shows in-frame clones only, minus some. There are hundreds of thousands of clones in the sample; 89% occur only once, and roughly a tenth lies in the top ten.

The V gene is TRBV7-8, the J gene TRBJ1-3; D is perhaps TRBD1 (5 bases). This TCR derives from a woman between 40 and 55 years old who had recovered from COVID-19. Sequenced material: PBMCs or T cells enriched from blood (not recorded which). CDR3 amino acids: CASSLVQGGNTIYF. The CDR3 region has the DNA TGTGCCAGCAGCTTAGTCCAGGGTGGAAACACCATATATTTT.